This T cell receptor beta chain was found in a study of blood T cell repertoires in COVID-19. Looking at the study overall: The study drew acute and convalescent COVID-19 samples from the United States, Italy and Spain. In each case, the material was cDNA or gDNA derived from T cells, B-cell-depleted T cells, or PBMCs.

This clone was seen only a few times. The CDR3 is 16 residues long. V gave up 4 bases and J gave up 5 bases, with 17 bases separating them. The germline V gene encodes CDR1 SGHDN and CDR2 FVKESK. Only in-frame clones appear in the TCRdb table, and some are missing; sequencing was by immunoSEQ multiplex PCR. The sample yields about 300,000 clones, more than 80% seen once. The sample was peripheral blood. The chain joins TRBV14 to TRBJ2-2; D is perhaps TRBD1 (5 bases). This receptor was identified in a young man who had recovered from COVID-19. The CDR3 DNA reads TGTGCCAGCAGCCGTTACAGCAGGGCAGGAACCGGGGAGCTGTTTTTT. Its translation: CASSRYSRAGTGELFF.